This record concerns one T cell receptor beta chain sequence. The antigen remains undetermined. The sample is drawn from a study of lymphopenia after photon versus proton radiotherapy. Points from the study as a whole: Under photons, naive T cells and diversity fell while effector/memory populations rose. In patients who died, overall survival fell as post-nadir TCR diversity dropped more.

TCRdb keeps only in-frame clones here, not all; method: immunoSEQ multiplex PCR. The sample consists of approximately 7,000 clones, roughly nine tenths of them appearing once. V lost 0 bases to trimming and J lost 2 bases, with 10 bases between them. This CDR3 region has 15 residues. Germline assignment: CDR1 KGHSH and CDR2 LQKENI. Source: peripheral blood, taken from a patient treated with photon-based radiotherapy. This sequence was found in a man in his 60s with cholangiocarcinoma. The rearrangement joins TRBV18 to TRBJ2-5; D is unclear. The CDR3 bases are TGTGCCAGCTCACCACCTAATGCGGCTCAAGAGACCCAGTACTTC. Protein: CASSPPNAAQETQYF.